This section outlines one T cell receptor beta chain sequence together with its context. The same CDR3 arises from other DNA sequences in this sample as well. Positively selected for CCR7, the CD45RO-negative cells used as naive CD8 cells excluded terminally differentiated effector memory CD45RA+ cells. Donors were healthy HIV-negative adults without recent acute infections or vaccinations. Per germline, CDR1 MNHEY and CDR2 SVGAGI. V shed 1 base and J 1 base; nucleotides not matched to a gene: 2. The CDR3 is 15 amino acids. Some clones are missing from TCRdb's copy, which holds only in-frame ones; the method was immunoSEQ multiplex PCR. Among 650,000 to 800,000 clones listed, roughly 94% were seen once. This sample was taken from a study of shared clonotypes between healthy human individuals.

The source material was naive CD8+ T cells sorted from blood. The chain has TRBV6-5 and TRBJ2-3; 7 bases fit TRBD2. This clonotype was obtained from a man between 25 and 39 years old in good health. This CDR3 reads CASSYLAGGTDTQYF. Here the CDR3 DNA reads TGTGCCAGCAGTTACTTGGCGGGAGGCACAGATACGCAGTATTTT.